The 5 T cell receptor beta chains below were found in one sample sequenced in a study of blood T cell repertoires in COVID-19. Libraries were prepared by immunoSEQ multiplex PCR; TCRdb keeps only in-frame clonotypes and omits some of them. The sample yields about 130,000 clones, approximately 89% seen once. Sequencing was carried out using peripheral blood. Source of these receptors: a human donor in a cohort sampled during active COVID-19.

This chain connects TRBV5-6 to TRBJ2-2, with D possibly being TRBD1 (5 bases). Between the trimmed V and J ends, which lost 3 bases and 4 bases, there was a span of 13 bases. This CDR3 comprises 15 residues. CDR1 is SGHDT and CDR2 is YYEEEE in the germline V gene. In nucleotides, the CDR3 is TGTGCCAGCAGCTCTCAGGGTCGCGGCACCGGGGAGCTGTTTTTT. It translates to CASSSQGRGTGELFF.

The chain uses TRBV4-3 and TRBJ1-2, with a tentative D call TRBD1 (6 bases). The length of the CDR3 is 15 residues. The germline V and J ends were trimmed by 0 bases and 4 bases, with 12 bases remaining between them. CDR1 and CDR2 from the germline V gene are LGHNA and YSLEER. Here the CDR3 reads CASSQDRDTFYGYTF. Here the CDR3 DNA reads TGCGCCAGCAGCCAAGATAGGGACACCTTCTATGGCTACACCTTC.

This clone came up once. The CDR3 reads CASSPTGSLVNTEAFF. CDR3 bases: TGTGCCAGCAGCCCGACAGGTTCTTTGGTTAACACTGAAGCTTTCTTT. This chain joins TRBV6-4 and TRBJ1-1, with a tentative D call TRBD1 (6 bases). V shed 6 bases and J shed 2 bases, with 19 bases lying between them. CDR1 and CDR2 (germline): MRHNA, SNTAGT. CDR3 length equals 16 residues.

The rearrangement links TRBV12-3 or TRBV12-4 to TRBJ1-5; tentative D call: TRBD1 (6 bases). The CDR3 totals 13 residues. Trimming shortened V by 6 bases and J by 7 bases, and 13 bases separated the two germline ends. The CDR3 DNA reads TGTGCCAGCAGCCCACAGGGTGTGCAGCCCCAGCATTTT. Translated: CASSPQGVQPQHF.

The V and J genes are TRBV29-1 and TRBJ2-1; D is perhaps TRBD1 (5 bases). The CDR3 spans 14 residues. From germline, CDR1 is SQVTM and CDR2 ANQGSEA. Trimming left V 3 bases short and J 7 bases short, with 16 bases between. CDR3 DNA sequence: TGCAGCGTTGAGGGGCAGGTGAATAAGAATGAGCAGTTCTTC. Translating it yields CSVEGQVNKNEQFF.